The clone carrying this TCR beta chain was counted a few times. Its antigen is undetermined. The CDR3 consists of 14 residues. V was trimmed by 5 bases and J by 3 bases, leaving 11 bases between them. Through a sample-barcoded 5' primer and a J-beta primer mix, a second PCR was run for roughly 6 to 12 cycles. A single record per CDR3 protein comes from TCRdb applying MiXCR to the 5' RACE reads. Here the sample spans approximately 940,000 distinct CDR3 sequences, roughly 48% being singletons. The sample comes from a study of blood T cells in healthy people across ages. Study-level results: PBMCs left unsorted prevented a conclusive naive versus antigen-experienced comparison.

What was sequenced was blood. This rearrangement joins TRBV12-3 or TRBV12-4 to TRBJ1-5; D is unresolved. This clonotype originated in a man aged 25 to 40 in good health. For the CDR3, the DNA is TGTGCCAGCAGTGCCACAGATCTCAATCAGCCCCAGCATTTT. Its translation is CASSATDLNQPQHF.